The clone carrying this T cell receptor (beta chain) occurred many times. The source of the sample is a study of blood T cell repertoires in COVID-19. Study-level background: Sites in the United States, Italy and Spain provided acute and convalescent COVID-19 samples.

CDR1 is SGHAT and CDR2 is FQNNGV in the germline V gene. The V end lost 3 bases, the J end lost 5 bases, and 14 bases lay between the germline ends. The CDR3 extends over 14 amino acids. The data were produced by immunoSEQ multiplex PCR, yet TCRdb's version contains in-frame clones alone and is incomplete. The sample contains approximately 260,000 clones, 70% to 90% of which appear only once. The sequence derives from a middle-aged woman who had recovered from COVID-19. The rearrangement uses TRBV11-2 and TRBJ2-7, with a weak D call TRBD1 (6 bases). Sequenced sample: peripheral blood. Here the CDR3 reads CASSFGDRLHEQYF. The CDR3 nucleotides are TGTGCCAGCAGCTTCGGAGACAGGCTTCACGAGCAGTACTTC.